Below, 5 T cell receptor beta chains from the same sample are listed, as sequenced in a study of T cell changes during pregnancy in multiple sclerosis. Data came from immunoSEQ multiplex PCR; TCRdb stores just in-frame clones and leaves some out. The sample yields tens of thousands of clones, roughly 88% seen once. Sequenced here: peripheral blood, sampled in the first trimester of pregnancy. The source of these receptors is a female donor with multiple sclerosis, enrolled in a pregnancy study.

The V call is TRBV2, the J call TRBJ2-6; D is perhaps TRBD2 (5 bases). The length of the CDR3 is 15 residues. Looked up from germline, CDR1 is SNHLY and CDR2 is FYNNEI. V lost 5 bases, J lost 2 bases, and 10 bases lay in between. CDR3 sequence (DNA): TGTGCCAGCAGTACTAATAGCGCTGGGGCCAACGTCCTGACTTTC. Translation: CASSTNSAGANVLTF. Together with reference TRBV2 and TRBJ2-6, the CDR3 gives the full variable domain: EPEVTQTPSHQVTQMGQEVILRCVPISNHLYFYWYRQILGQKVEFLVSFYNNEISEKSEIFDDQFSVERPDGSNFTLKIRSTKLEDSAMYFCASSTNSAGANVLTFGAGSRLTVL.

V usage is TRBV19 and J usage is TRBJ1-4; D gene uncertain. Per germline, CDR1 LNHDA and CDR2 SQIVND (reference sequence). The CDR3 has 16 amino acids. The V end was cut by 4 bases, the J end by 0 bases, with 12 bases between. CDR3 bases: TGTGCCAGTAGTACTTACGCGGTTTCAACTAATGAAAAACTGTTTTTT. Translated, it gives CASSTYAVSTNEKLFF. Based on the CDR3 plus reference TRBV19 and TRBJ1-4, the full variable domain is DGGITQSPKYLFRKEGQNVTLSCEQNLNHDAMYWYRQDPGQGLRLIYYSQIVNDFQKGDIAEGYSVSREKKESFPLTVTSAQKNPTAFYLCASSTYAVSTNEKLFFGSGTQLSVL.

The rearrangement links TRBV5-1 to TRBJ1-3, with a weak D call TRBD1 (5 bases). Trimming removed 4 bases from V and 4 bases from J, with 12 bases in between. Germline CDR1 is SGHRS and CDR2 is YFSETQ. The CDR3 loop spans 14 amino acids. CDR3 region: CASSPGTAGNTIYF. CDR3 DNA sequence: TGCGCCAGCAGCCCGGGGACTGCAGGAAACACCATATATTTT.

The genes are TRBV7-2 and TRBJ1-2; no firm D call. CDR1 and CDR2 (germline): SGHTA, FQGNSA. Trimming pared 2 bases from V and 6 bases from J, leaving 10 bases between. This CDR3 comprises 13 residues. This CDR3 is CASSLSVEDGYTF. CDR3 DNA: TGTGCCAGCAGCTTAAGTGTCGAGGATGGCTACACCTTC.

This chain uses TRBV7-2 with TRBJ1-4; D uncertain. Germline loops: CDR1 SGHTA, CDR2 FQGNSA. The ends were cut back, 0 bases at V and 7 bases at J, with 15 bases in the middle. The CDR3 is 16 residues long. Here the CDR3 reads CASSLAVGGWGEKLFF. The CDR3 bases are TGTGCCAGCAGCTTAGCGGTGGGAGGTTGGGGTGAAAAACTGTTTTTT.